This T cell receptor beta chain was identified during a study of glioma-infiltrating T cells after dendritic cell vaccination. TCRdb's table, derived via immunoSEQ multiplex PCR, lists solely in-frame clones and lacks some. Of approximately 22,000 clones listed, about four fifths are singletons. The CDR3 is 15 residues long. J gave up 6 bases and V 4 bases, and 6 bases lay outside the gene matches. Germline-derived CDR1 and CDR2 are SGHDN and FVKESK. This material consisted of blood, taken before dendritic cell vaccination. The chain couples TRBV14 to TRBJ2-5; 12 bases align to TRBD1. The TCR sequence derives from a human donor with glioblastoma. CDR3 sequence (DNA): TGTGCCAGCAGCCCCGGGACAGGGGGCAGTCAGACCCAGTACTTC. Residues: CASSPGTGGSQTQYF.